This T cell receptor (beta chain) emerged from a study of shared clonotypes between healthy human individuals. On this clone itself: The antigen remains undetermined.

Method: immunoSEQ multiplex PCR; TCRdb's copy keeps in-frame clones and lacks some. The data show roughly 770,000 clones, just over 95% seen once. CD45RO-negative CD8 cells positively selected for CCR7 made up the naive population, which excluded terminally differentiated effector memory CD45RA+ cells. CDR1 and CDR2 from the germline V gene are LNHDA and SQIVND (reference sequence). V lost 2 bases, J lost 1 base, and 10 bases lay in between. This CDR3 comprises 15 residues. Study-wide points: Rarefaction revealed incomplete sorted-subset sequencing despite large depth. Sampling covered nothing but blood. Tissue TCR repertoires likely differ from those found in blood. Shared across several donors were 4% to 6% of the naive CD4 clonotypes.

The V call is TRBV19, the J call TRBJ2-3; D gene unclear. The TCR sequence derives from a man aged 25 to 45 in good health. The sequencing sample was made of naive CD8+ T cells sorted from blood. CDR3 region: CASSIRLLGTDTQYF. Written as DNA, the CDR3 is TGTGCCAGTAGTATACGTCTACTCGGCACAGATACGCAGTATTTT.